This T cell receptor beta chain came from a study of identical twins. A single record per CDR3 protein comes from TCRdb applying MiXCR to the 5' RACE reads. The sample has approximately 600,000 distinct CDR3 sequences; more than 9% are singletons. Deletions cut 5 bases from V and 4 bases from J, with 7 bases between. This CDR3 is 12 amino acids long. Germline CDR1 reads MNHEY; CDR2 reads SVGAGI. The table lists this clonotype with a few counts. These data also formed part of another study, on yellow fever vaccine responses in identical twins.

The rearrangement links TRBV6-5 to TRBJ2-3, with TRBD2 as a possible D gene (6 bases). The receptor comes from a woman between 18 and 30 years old in good health. The sequenced sample consisted of PBMCs. CDR3 residues: CASSRGSDTQYF. Here the CDR3 DNA reads TGTGCCAGCAGTCGGGGGTCAGATACGCAGTATTTT.